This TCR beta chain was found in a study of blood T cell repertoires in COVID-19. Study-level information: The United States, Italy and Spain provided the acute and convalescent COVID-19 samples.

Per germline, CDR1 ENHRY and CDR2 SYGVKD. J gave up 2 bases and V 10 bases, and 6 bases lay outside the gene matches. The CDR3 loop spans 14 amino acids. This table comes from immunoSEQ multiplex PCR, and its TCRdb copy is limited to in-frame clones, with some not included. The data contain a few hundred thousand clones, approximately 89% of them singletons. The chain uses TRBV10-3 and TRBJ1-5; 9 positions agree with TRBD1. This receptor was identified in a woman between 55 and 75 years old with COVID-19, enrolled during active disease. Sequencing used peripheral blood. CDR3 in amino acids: CASGGQGGNQPQHF. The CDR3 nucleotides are TGTGCCAGTGGGGGACAGGGAGGCAATCAGCCCCAGCATTTT.